The rows below give T cell receptor beta chains drawn from one sample of a study of lymphopenia after photon versus proton radiotherapy. Data came from immunoSEQ multiplex PCR; TCRdb stores just in-frame clones and leaves some out. The table lists some 55,000 clones, around 80% of them singletons. The sequenced sample was peripheral blood, obtained from a patient treated with photon-based radiotherapy. These receptors all stem from a man over 45 with gastric cancer. The CDR3 runs from the conserved cysteine through the conserved F or W. D genes are given only for firm matches. The size field is filled for only some rows; it gives once, few, many or a size class.

>.|TRBJ2-7|.|TRBV7-2
TGTGCCAGCAGCCTTGGCGCTTCCTTCTCCTACGAGCAGTACTTC
CASSLGASFSYEQYF
>.|TRBJ1-1|.|TRBV7-2
TGTGCCAGCAGCTCCAGCGGCGGGTTTAGGTCGGCTTTCTTT
CASSSSGGFRSAFF
>.|TRBJ2-3|.|TRBV30
TGTGCCTGGAGCGAAGACAAGGTCAAGCAGTATTTT
CAWSEDKVKQYF
>TRBD2|TRBJ2-1|.|TRBV5-4
TGTGCCAGCAGTTCAAGCGGGAGGGCCTACAATGAGCAGTTCTTC
CASSSSGRAYNEQFF
>TRBD2|TRBJ2-4|.|TRBV11-2
TGTGCCAGCAGCTTACTCAGCGGGACCAAAAACATTCAGTACTTC
CASSLLSGTKNIQYF
>.|TRBJ1-3|once|TRBV7-8
TGTGCCAGCAGCTTAGCGTTGCAGCGGGGAAACACCATATATTTT
CASSLALQRGNTIYF
>.|TRBJ1-5|.|TRBV4-3
TGCGCCAGCAGCCAAGAAGCCAGGGTGGATCAGCCCCAGCATTTT
CASSQEARVDQPQHF
>.|TRBJ1-3|once|TRBV6-5
TGTGCCAGCAGTTACTCGGCAGGGGTCACTGGAAACACCATATATTTT
CASSYSAGVTGNTIYF
>TRBD1|TRBJ1-1|.|TRBV6-4
TGTGCCAGCAGTGACCGGGGGACAGGGAACACTGAAGCTTTCTTT
CASSDRGTGNTEAFF
>TRBD1|TRBJ2-5|.|TRBV6-5
TGTGCCACCCGACAGGGGCGAGAGACCCAGTACTTC
CATRQGRETQYF
>TRBD2|TRBJ2-3|.|TRBV13
TGTGCCAGCAGCTTACGGACTAGCGGGTTCACAGATACGCAGTATTTT
CASSLRTSGFTDTQYF
>TRBD2|TRBJ2-7|.|TRBV19
TGTGCCAGTACCCCAGGAGCGGGAGGCTCCTACGAGCAGTACTTC
CASTPGAGGSYEQYF
>TRBD1|TRBJ1-2|.|TRBV29-1
TGCAGCGTTCTAGCCTCGACAGGGAGCGGCTACACCTTC
CSVLASTGSGYTF
>.|TRBJ2-1|once|TRBV9
TGTGCCAGCAGCCCGCGGGACTCAGAGCAGTTCTTC
CASSPRDSEQFF
>.|TRBJ1-2|once|TRBV5-5
TGTGCCAGCAGCTTGGGGATAGGCTATGGCTATGGCTACACCTTC
CASSLGIGYGYGYTF
>.|TRBJ2-7|few|TRBV2
TGTGCCAGCACCCCGGGACGGCCGCCCTACGAGCAGTACTTC
CASTPGRPPYEQYF
>TRBD2|TRBJ2-1|.|TRBV7-8
TGTGCCAGCAGCTTAGCTCCCCTCTACAAGCGGGGGTACAATGAGCAGTTCTTC
CASSLAPLYKRGYNEQFF
>.|TRBJ2-5|.|TRBV7-2
TGTGCCAGCAGCTTCACAGGGTTCCAAGAGACCCAGTACTTC
CASSFTGFQETQYF
>.|TRBJ1-2|few|TRBV15
TGTGCCACCAGCCGTTCCGGGAACTATGGCTACACCTTC
CATSRSGNYGYTF
>.|TRBJ2-2|.|TRBV30
TGTGCCTGGAGTGTAGGTGGACAGCTACACCGTGGGGAGCTGTTTTTT
CAWSVGGQLHRGELFF
>.|TRBJ1-1|.|TRBV15
TGTGCCACCAGCAGAGATCCGGGCACTGAAGCTTTCTTT
CATSRDPGTEAFF
>.|TRBJ2-2|.|TRBV5-4
TGTGCCAGCAGTTCGCAGAGCACCGGGGAGCTGTTTTTT
CASSSQSTGELFF
>.|TRBJ2-3|.|TRBV18
TGTGCCAGCTCACCCGGAGATACGCAGTATTTT
CASSPGDTQYF
>.|TRBJ2-7|.|TRBV19
TGTGCCAGTAGTTCCCAGCGGGCAGGGGTTTTGGAAGAGCAGTACTTC
CASSSQRAGVLEEQYF
>TRBD1|TRBJ2-2|.|TRBV19
TGTGCCAGTAGTCCTTCGGACAGGGGGCTGACCGGGGAGCTGTTTTTT
CASSPSDRGLTGELFF
>TRBD2|TRBJ2-3|.|TRBV5-8
TGTGCCAGCAGCCCGTCGGGAGGAACAGATACGCAGTATTTT
CASSPSGGTDTQYF
>.|TRBJ2-2|.|TRBV7-2
TGTGCCAGCAGCTCCGGACTGTCTGGCGGGGAGCTGTTTTTT
CASSSGLSGGELFF